This T cell receptor (beta chain) was recovered during a study of blood T cell repertoires in COVID-19. For the study at large: The study drew acute and convalescent COVID-19 samples from the United States, Italy and Spain. PBMCs, B-cell-depleted T cells, or T cells were the source of the cDNA or gDNA that made up the material.

In the original analysis: How many nucleated cells were present was estimated from reference gene primer amplification. TCRdb's table, derived via immunoSEQ multiplex PCR, lists solely in-frame clones and lacks some. For V, J and clone size, that table is used; D and trimming come from the DNA. In the table there are some 96,000 clones, 83% of which are singletons. V was pared by 6 bases and J by 0 bases, with 11 bases between. The CDR3 is made up of 14 amino acids. Looked up from germline, CDR1 is SNHLY and CDR2 is FYNNEI. Sequenced material: peripheral blood. The chain uses TRBV2 and TRBJ1-2; a weak D match, TRBD1 (5 bases). This clonotype originated in a human donor in a cohort sampled during active COVID-19. CDR3 DNA: TGTGCCAGCAGGTGGGGGGGAGCTAACTATGGCTACACCTTC. Translating it yields CASRWGGANYGYTF.